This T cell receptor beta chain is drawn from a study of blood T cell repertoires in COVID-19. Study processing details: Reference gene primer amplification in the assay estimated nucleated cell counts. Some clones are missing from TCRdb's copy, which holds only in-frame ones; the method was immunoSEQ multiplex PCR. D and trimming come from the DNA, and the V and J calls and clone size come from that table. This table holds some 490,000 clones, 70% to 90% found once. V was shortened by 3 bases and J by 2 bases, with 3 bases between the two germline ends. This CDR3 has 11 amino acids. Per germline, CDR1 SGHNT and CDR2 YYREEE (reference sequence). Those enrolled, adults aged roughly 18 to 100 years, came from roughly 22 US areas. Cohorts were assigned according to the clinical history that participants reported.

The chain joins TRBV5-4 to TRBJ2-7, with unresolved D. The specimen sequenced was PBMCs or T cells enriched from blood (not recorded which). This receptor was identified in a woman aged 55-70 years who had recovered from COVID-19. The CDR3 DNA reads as TGTGCCAGCAGCTCCACCTACGAGCAGTACGTC. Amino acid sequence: CASSSTYEQYV.